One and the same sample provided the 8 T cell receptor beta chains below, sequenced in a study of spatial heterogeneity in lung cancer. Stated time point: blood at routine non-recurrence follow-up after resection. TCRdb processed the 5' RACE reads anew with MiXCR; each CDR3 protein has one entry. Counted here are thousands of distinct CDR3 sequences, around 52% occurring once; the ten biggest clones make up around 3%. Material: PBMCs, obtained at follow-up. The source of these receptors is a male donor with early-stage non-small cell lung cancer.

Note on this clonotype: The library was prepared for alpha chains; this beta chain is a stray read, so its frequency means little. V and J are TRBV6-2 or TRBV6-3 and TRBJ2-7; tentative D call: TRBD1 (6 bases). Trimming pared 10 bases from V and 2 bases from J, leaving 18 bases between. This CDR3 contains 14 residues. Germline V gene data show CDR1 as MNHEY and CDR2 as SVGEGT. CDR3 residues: CATRYGTPPYEQYF. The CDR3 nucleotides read TGTGCCACCCGATACGGGACACCTCCCTACGAGCAGTACTTC.

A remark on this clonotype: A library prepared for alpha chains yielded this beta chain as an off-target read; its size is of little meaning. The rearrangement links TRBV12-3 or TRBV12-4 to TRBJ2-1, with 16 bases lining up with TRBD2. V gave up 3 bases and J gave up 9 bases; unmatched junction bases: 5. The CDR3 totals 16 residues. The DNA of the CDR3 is TGTGCCAGCAGTTTGGGACTAGCGGGAGGGCAGGGTGAGCAGTTCTTC. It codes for CASSLGLAGGQGEQFF.

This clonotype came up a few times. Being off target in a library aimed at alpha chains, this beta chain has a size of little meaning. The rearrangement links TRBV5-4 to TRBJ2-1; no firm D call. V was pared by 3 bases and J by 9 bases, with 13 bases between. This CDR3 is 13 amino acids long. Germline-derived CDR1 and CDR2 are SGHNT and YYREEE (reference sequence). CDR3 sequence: CASSSPTASEQFF. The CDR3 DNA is TGTGCCAGCAGCTCCCCGACCGCCAGTGAGCAGTTCTTC.

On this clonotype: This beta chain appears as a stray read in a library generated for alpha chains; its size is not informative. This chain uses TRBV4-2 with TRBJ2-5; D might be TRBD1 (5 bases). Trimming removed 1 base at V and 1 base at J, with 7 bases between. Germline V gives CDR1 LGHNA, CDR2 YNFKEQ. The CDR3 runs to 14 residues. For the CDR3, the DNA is TGTGCCAGCAGCCAAGGACAGACCCAAGAGACCCAGTACTTC. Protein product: CASSQGQTQETQYF.

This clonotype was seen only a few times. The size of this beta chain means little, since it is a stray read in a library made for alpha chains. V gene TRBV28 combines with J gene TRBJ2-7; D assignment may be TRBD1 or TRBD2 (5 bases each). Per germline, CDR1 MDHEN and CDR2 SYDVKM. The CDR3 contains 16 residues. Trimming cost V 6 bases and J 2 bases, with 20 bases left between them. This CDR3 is CASSPFGQGEAYEQYF. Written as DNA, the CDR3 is TGTGCCAGCAGCCCCTTCGGCCAGGGAGAGGCCTACGAGCAGTACTTC.

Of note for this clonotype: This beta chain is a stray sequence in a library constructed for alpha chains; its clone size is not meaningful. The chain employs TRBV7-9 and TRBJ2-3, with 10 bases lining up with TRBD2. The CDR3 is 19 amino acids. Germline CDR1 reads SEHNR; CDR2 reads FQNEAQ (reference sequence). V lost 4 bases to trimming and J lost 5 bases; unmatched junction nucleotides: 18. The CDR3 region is CASSSVFFSGTSVLDTQYF. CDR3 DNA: TGTGCCAGCAGCTCCGTCTTTTTCTCCGGGACTAGCGTCCTAGATACGCAGTATTTT.

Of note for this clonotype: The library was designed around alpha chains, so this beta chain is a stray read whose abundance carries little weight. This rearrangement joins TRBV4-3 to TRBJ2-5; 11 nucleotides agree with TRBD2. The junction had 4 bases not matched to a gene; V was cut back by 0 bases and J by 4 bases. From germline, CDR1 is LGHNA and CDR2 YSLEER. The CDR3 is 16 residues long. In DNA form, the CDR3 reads TGCGCCAGCAGCCAAGATCGCCTAGCGGGAGGAGAGACCCAGTACTTC. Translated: CASSQDRLAGGETQYF.

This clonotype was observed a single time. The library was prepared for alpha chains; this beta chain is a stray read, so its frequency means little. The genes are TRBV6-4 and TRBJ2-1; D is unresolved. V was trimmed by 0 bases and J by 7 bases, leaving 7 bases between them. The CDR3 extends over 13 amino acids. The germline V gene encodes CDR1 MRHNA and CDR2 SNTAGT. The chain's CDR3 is CASSDSSENEQFF. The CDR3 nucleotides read TGTGCCAGCAGTGACTCGTCTGAAAATGAGCAGTTCTTC.